What follows describes a single T cell receptor beta chain. No antigen is known for it. V lost 1 base to trimming and J lost 2 bases, with 18 bases between them. The CDR3 runs to 19 residues. Germline loops: CDR1 SEHNR, CDR2 FQNEAQ (reference sequence). This entry belongs to a study of shared clonotypes between healthy human individuals. Study information: Per-donor plates numbered three CD4 naive, three CD4 memory, two CD8 naive and one CD8 memory. Whole-study findings and limits: The naive CD4 repertoires of several donors were compared, and approximately 5% of clonotypes were shared.

None of the donors, who were healthy HIV-negative adults, had recently had acute infections or vaccinations. Using immunoSEQ multiplex PCR, the repertoire was profiled, and TCRdb retains in-frame clones only, with some absent. The data contain roughly 2.6 million clones, 85% to 95% of them seen just once; the ten biggest clones take up around 0.15%. The rearrangement links TRBV7-9 to TRBJ2-6; D is undetermined. Sequences were obtained from naive CD4+ T cells sorted from blood. Sample subset: CD45RA+ positively selected. The source is a man aged 18 to 29 in good health. The CDR3 DNA reads as TGTGCCAGCAGCTTAGGGGCGAAGGGCTCCACCCCTGGGGCCAACGTCCTGACTTTC. Amino acids: CASSLGAKGSTPGANVLTF.